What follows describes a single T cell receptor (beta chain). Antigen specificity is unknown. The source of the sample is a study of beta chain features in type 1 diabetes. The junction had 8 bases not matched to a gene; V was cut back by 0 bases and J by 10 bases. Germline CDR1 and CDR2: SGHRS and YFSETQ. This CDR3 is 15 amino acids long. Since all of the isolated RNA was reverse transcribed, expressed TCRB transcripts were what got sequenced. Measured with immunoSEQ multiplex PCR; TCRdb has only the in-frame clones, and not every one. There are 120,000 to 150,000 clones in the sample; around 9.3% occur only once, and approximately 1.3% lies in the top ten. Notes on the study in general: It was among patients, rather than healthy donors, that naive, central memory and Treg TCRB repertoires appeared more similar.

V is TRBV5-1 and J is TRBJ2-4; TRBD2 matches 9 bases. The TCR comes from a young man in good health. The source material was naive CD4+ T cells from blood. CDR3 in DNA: TGCGCCAGCAGCTTGGACGCGGGGGGGCCTCCGATTCAGTACTTC. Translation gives CASSLDAGGPPIQYF.